This T cell receptor beta chain was captured in a study of vaccination and CD4 T cells after COVID-19. For the study at large: No peptide, an HIV-1 Nef pool, or a CEFX pool was what each control culture received.

In regard to this clonotype: Its antigen is not identified.

With the Oncomine TCR Beta short-read assay, DNA from cultured CD4+ T cells was sequenced. Each CDR3 protein is one row after TCRdb ran MiXCR on the PCR reads. The table lists 20,000 to 30,000 distinct CDR3 sequences, around two thirds of them singletons. Treatment specified: 10-day PBMC culture with coronavirus spike peptide pools or control peptides (ViraFEST assay). After removal of 3 bases from V and 0 bases from J, the junction contained 3 bases not matched to a gene. The CDR3 is made up of 16 amino acids. Germline V gene sequence: CDR1 LNHDA, CDR2 SQIVND (reference sequence). The TCR sequence derives from a human donor who received a COVID-19 vaccine. The gene calls are TRBV19 and TRBJ1-1; 11 bases align to TRBD1. The sample in question was CD4+ T cells from blood, cultured in vitro, obtained after SARS-CoV-2 vaccination. The CDR3 coding sequence is TGTGCCAGTAGTATGCGGACAGGGGGCATGAACACTGAAGCTTTCTTT. It codes for CASSMRTGGMNTEAFF.